Presented here are 22 T cell receptor beta chains from one specimen sequenced in a study of multiple sclerosis patients with progressive multifocal leukoencephalopathy. Noted time point: before natalizumab initiation. Profiled with immunoSEQ multiplex PCR; TCRdb holds only in-frame clones, not every one. This repertoire shows 30,000 or so clones, about 88% found once; its top ten account for approximately 1.5%. Sequences were obtained from PBMCs. Receptors originate from a human donor with multiple sclerosis.

This chain links TRBV2 with TRBJ2-6; D call uncertain. The CDR3 has 14 residues. V gave up 6 bases and J gave up 2 bases, with 8 bases separating them. Per the germline V gene, CDR1 is SNHLY and CDR2 is FYNNEI. The CDR3 reads CASRGLAGANVLTF. DNA of the CDR3: TGTGCCAGCAGGGGGTTGGCTGGGGCCAACGTCCTGACTTTC.

V usage is TRBV9 and J usage is TRBJ1-2; D perhaps matches TRBD1 (5 bases). CDR1 is SGDLS, CDR2 YYNGEE, per germline. Trimming left V 3 bases short and J 8 bases short, with 17 bases between. This CDR3 contains 14 residues. The CDR3 protein is CASSDTPGARGYTF. CDR3 DNA: TGTGCCAGCAGCGACACCCCCGGGGCGCGGGGCTACACCTTC.

The chain couples TRBV6-6 to TRBJ2-2, with D unclear. There are 14 residues in the CDR3. Trimming pared 6 bases from V and 5 bases from J, leaving 13 bases between. The germline CDR1 and CDR2 sequences are MNHNY and SVGAGI (reference sequence). The CDR3: CASSEQLGTGELFF. DNA of the CDR3: TGTGCCAGCAGCGAACAGCTCGGGACCGGGGAGCTGTTTTTT.

The CDR3 sequence is CASSLGQTGGEQYF. CDR3 in DNA: TGTGCCAGCAGCTTAGGACAGACCGGTGGTGAGCAGTACTTC. V and J are TRBV7-8 and TRBJ2-7, with a tentative D call TRBD1 (5 bases). CDR3 length equals 14 residues. From germline, CDR1 is SGHVS and CDR2 FQNEAQ. Trimming removed 1 base from V and 7 bases from J, with 14 bases in between.

The chain has TRBV19 and TRBJ1-3; possible D gene TRBD1, 5 bases. Looked up from germline, CDR1 is LNHDA and CDR2 is SQIVND (reference sequence). With 7 bases removed from V and 4 bases from J, the gap between germline ends came to 14 bases. This CDR3 contains 14 residues. DNA for the CDR3: TGTGCCAGTAAGACGGGGCCGGAAGGAAACACCATATATTTT. Translating gives CASKTGPEGNTIYF.

This clone came up once. The chain carries TRBV30 and TRBJ1-2; no reliable D call. Looked up from germline, CDR1 is GTSNPN and CDR2 is SVGIG (reference sequence). There are 13 residues in the CDR3. Trimming removed 0 bases at V and 8 bases at J, with 13 bases between. The CDR3 DNA sequence: TGTGCCTGGAGTGTAAGGACCAGAAGAGGCTACACCTTC. Translating gives CAWSVRTRRGYTF.

The chain links TRBV29-1 to TRBJ2-7; 7 bases fit TRBD1. The CDR3 loop spans 15 amino acids. V lost 2 bases and J lost 0; bases outside the gene matches: 7. Germline V gene lookup returns CDR1 SQVTM and CDR2 ANQGSEA. CDR3 nucleotides: TGCAGCGTTGAAAAAGGGGGCTCCTACTCCTACGAGCAGTACTTC. Residues: CSVEKGGSYSYEQYF.

The J gene is TRBJ1-1, the V gene TRBV25-1; the match to TRBD1 covers 7 bases. The CDR3 loop spans 14 amino acids. V gave up 7 bases and J gave up 10 bases; unmatched junction bases: 15. Per germline, CDR1 MGHDK and CDR2 SYGVNS. The CDR3 here is CASTQDPGTDGAFF. The CDR3, as DNA: TGTGCCAGCACTCAGGACCCCGGGACAGATGGAGCTTTCTTT. The whole variable domain, filled in from reference TRBV25-1 and TRBJ1-1, reads EADIYQTPRYLVIGTGKKITLECSQTMGHDKMYWYQQDPGMELHLIHYSYGVNSTEKGDLSSESTVSRIRTEHFPLTLESARPSHTSQYLCASTQDPGTDGAFFGQGTRLTVV.

This clone was seen a handful of times. The rearrangement joins TRBV7-9 to TRBJ2-1, with a weak D call TRBD2 (5 bases). Trimming pared 11 bases from V and 3 bases from J, leaving 11 bases between. CDR3 length: 12 residues. The germline V gene encodes CDR1 SEHNR and CDR2 FQNEAQ (reference sequence). CDR3 in DNA: TGTGCCGGATACAGCGGCTACAATGAGCAGTTCTTC. Translation: CAGYSGYNEQFF.

This sequence joins TRBV7-3 and TRBJ2-7; 7 bases map to TRBD1. CDR3 length equals 15 residues. J gave up 0 bases and V 5 bases, and 7 bases lay outside the gene matches. CDR1 is SGHTA and CDR2 is FQGTGA in the germline V gene. CDR3 nucleotides: TGTGCCAGCAGCCCCCAGGGACAGAGCTCCTACGAGCAGTACTTC. Translating it yields CASSPQGQSSYEQYF.

As concerns this clone: The germline gene is not matched at one end of the junction; a read error may be the cause. The rearrangement joins TRBV7-2 to TRBJ2-7; 9 bases agree with TRBD1. Germline lookup yields CDR1 SGHTA and CDR2 FQGNSA. The CDR3 spans 15 residues. The CDR3 loop reads CASSATGTGSFEQYF. Written as DNA, the CDR3 is TGTGCCAGCAGCGCAACCGGGACAGGGTCCTTCGAGCAGTACTTC.

The rearrangement links TRBV5-1 to TRBJ2-7; D is possibly TRBD1 (6 bases). Trimming stripped 2 bases from V and 5 bases from J, with 17 bases between. From germline, CDR1 is SGHRS and CDR2 YFSETQ. The CDR3 is made up of 15 amino acids. CDR3 coding DNA: TGCGCCAGCAGCTTAATCGACACAGGGCGCGACGAGCAGTACTTC. Encoded protein: CASSLIDTGRDEQYF.

This clone was recorded a few times. The chain combines TRBV5-1 with TRBJ2-2, with D unclear. The CDR3 has 15 amino acids. Trimming removed 1 base from V and 3 bases from J, with 10 bases in between. CDR1 is SGHRS, CDR2 YFSETQ, per germline. The CDR3 region is CASSLRTWDTGELFF. In DNA, the CDR3 is TGCGCCAGCAGCTTGCGGACGTGGGACACCGGGGAGCTGTTTTTT.

This sequence joins TRBV12-5 and TRBJ1-5, with D possibly matching TRBD1 (5 bases). With 0 bases removed from V and 6 bases from J, the gap between germline ends came to 15 bases. There are 16 residues in the CDR3. Germline CDR1 and CDR2: LGHNT and FRNRAP. The CDR3 nucleotides read TGTGCTAGTGGTTTGGTCGGAGGGGTAGTCCGTCAGCCCCAGCATTTT. Its translation: CASGLVGGVVRQPQHF.

V usage is TRBV4-2 and J usage is TRBJ2-3; 9 nucleotides align to TRBD2. Per germline, CDR1 LGHNA and CDR2 YNFKEQ. This CDR3 is 16 amino acids long. Losses at the gene ends were 0 bases for V and 6 bases for J; bases not matched to a gene: 7. The DNA for the CDR3 is TGTGCCAGCAGCCAAGACTCTGGCAGCGGGGGGGATACGCAGTATTTT. This translates into CASSQDSGSGGDTQYF.

The chain employs TRBV28 and TRBJ1-5; D is unresolved. Trimming removed 3 bases at V and 3 bases at J, with 6 bases between. CDR3 length: 13 residues. The germline V gene encodes CDR1 MDHEN and CDR2 SYDVKM. This CDR3 reads CASSFSNNQPQHF. In nucleotides, the CDR3 is TGTGCCAGCAGTTTCAGTAACAATCAGCCCCAGCATTTT.

The rearrangement uses TRBV28 and TRBJ2-7; D call uncertain. The CDR3 covers 14 residues. Per germline, CDR1 MDHEN and CDR2 SYDVKM. V was trimmed by 2 bases and J by 3 bases, leaving 11 bases between them. For the CDR3, the DNA is TGTGCCAGCAGTTTAAGGCAGCTTAACTACGAGCAGTACTTC. It yields the protein CASSLRQLNYEQYF.

V and J are TRBV23-1 and TRBJ2-7; perhaps TRBD1 as D (6 bases). TRBV23-1 qualifies as an ORF whose function is uncertain. The ends were cut back, 8 bases at V and 3 bases at J, with 20 bases in the middle. The CDR3 spans 15 residues. Here the CDR3 DNA reads TGCGCCAGCGCAGGATGGGACACCTCGGGCTACGAGCAGTACTTC. The encoded protein is CASAGWDTSGYEQYF.

The CDR3 loop reads CASSPTGGYTF. Here the CDR3 DNA reads TGCGCCAGCAGCCCGACAGGTGGCTACACCTTC. J is TRBJ1-2 and V is TRBV4-3, with D tentatively TRBD1 (6 bases). Looked up from germline, CDR1 is LGHNA and CDR2 is YSLEER. The CDR3 spans 11 residues. Trimming removed 4 bases at V and 7 bases at J, with 7 bases between.

The chain couples TRBV4-3 to TRBJ1-1; D might be TRBD1 (6 bases). There are 17 residues in the CDR3. From germline, CDR1 is LGHNA and CDR2 YSLEER. V lost 0 bases, J lost 1 base, and 15 bases lay in between. CDR3 sequence reads: CASSQDLAGGRNTEAFF. The DNA of the CDR3 is TGCGCCAGCAGCCAAGATCTGGCGGGGGGCAGGAACACTGAAGCTTTCTTT.

The V gene is TRBV10-3, the J gene TRBJ2-7, with a possible D match to TRBD2 (6 bases). The germline V and J ends were trimmed by 10 bases and 2 bases, with 18 bases remaining between them. This CDR3 has 14 residues. Germline V CDR1 and CDR2: ENHRY, SYGVKD. CDR3 in amino acids: CATISGYEPYEQYF. CDR3 sequence (DNA): TGTGCCACTATTAGCGGATACGAACCCTACGAGCAGTACTTC.

The rearrangement links TRBV14 to TRBJ2-1; 8 positions agree with TRBD2. The trim removed 1 base at V and 6 bases at J, leaving 2 bases unmatched. Germline V gene data show CDR1 as SGHDN and CDR2 as FVKESK. This CDR3 has 14 residues. CDR3 in DNA: TGTGCCAGCAGCCAAGTACTAGCGGCCAATGAGCAGTTCTTC. This sequence encodes CASSQVLAANEQFF.